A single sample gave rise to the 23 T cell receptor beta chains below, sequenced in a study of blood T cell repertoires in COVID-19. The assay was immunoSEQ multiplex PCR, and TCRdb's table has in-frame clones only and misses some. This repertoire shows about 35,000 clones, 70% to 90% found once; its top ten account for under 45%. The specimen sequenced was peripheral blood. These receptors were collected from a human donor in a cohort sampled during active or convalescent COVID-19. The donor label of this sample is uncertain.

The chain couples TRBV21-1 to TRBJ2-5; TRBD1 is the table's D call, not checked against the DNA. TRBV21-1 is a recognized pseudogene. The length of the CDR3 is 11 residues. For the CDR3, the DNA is TGTGCCAGTCCAGGGGGAGAGACCCAGTACTTC. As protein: CASPGGETQYF.

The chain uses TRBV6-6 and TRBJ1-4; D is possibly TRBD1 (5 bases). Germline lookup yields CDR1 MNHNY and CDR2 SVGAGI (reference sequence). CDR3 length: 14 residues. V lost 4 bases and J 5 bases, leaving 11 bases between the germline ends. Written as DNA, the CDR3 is TGTGCCAGCAGTTTAGACAGCCTAAATGAAAAACTGTTTTTT. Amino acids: CASSLDSLNEKLFF.

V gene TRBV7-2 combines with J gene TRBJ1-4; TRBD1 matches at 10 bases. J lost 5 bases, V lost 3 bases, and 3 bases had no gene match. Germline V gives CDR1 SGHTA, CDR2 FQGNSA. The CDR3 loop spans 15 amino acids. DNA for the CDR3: TGTGCCAGCAGCTTGGACAGGGGGTGGAATGAAAAACTGTTTTTT. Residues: CASSLDRGWNEKLFF. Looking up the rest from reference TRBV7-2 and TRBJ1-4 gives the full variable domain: GAGVSQSPSNKVTEKGKDVELRCDPISGHTALYWYRQSLGQGLEFLIYFQGNSAPDKSGLPSDRFSAERTGGSVSTLTIQRTQQEDSAVYLCASSLDRGWNEKLFFGSGTQLSVL.

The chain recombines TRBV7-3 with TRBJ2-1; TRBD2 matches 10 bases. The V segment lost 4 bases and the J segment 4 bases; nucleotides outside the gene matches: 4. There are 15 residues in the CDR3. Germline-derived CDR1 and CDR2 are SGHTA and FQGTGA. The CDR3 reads CASSSSTSGYNEQFF. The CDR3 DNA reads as TGTGCCAGCAGCTCCTCGACTAGCGGGTACAATGAGCAGTTCTTC.

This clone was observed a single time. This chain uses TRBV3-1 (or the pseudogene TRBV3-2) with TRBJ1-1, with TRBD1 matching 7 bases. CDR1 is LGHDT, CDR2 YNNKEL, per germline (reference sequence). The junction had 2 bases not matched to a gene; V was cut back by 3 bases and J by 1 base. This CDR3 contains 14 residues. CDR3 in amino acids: CASSHRDRNTEAFF. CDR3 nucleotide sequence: TGTGCCAGCAGCCACCGGGACAGGAACACTGAAGCTTTCTTT.

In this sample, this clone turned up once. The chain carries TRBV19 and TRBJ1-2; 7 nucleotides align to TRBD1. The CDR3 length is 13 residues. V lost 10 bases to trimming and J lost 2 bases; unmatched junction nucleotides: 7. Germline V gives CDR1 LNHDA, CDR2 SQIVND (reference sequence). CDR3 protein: CATPTGINYGYTF. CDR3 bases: TGTGCCACACCGACAGGGATAAACTATGGCTACACCTTC.

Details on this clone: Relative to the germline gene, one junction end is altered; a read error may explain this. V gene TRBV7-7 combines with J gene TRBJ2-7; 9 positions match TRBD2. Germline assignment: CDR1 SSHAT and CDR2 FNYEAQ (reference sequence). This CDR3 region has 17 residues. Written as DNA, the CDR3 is TGTGCTAGCAGCCCCGCTGTAGCGGGAGCGGAAGTCTACGAGCAGTACTTC. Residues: CASSPAVAGAEVYEQYF.

The CDR3 nucleotides are TGTGCCAGTAGTCTGGGACTAGCGGGAGGGCCTGAGCAGTTCTTC. Protein product: CASSLGLAGGPEQFF. The chain couples TRBV19 to TRBJ2-1, with TRBD2 matching over 16 bases. Germline lookup yields CDR1 LNHDA and CDR2 SQIVND (reference sequence). The CDR3 totals 15 residues. V trimming: 5 bases; J trimming: 9 bases; junction bases outside the gene matches: 4. Supplemented by reference TRBV19 and TRBJ2-1, the full variable domain reads DGGITQSPKYLFRKEGQNVTLSCEQNLNHDAMYWYRQDPGQGLRLIYYSQIVNDFQKGDIAEGYSVSREKKESFPLTVTSAQKNPTAFYLCASSLGLAGGPEQFFGPGTRLTVL.

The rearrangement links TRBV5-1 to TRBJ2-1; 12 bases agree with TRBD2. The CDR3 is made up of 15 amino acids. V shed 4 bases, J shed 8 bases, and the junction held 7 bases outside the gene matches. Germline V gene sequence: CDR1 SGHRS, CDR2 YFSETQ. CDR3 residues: CASSITSGRTDEQFF. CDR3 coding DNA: TGCGCCAGCAGCATCACTAGCGGGAGGACGGATGAGCAGTTCTTC.

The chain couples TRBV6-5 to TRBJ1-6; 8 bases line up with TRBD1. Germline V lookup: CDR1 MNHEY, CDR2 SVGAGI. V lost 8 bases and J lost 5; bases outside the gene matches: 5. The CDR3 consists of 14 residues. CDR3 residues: CASGFRGHNSPLHF. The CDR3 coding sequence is TGTGCCAGCGGGTTCAGGGGGCATAATTCACCCCTCCACTTT.

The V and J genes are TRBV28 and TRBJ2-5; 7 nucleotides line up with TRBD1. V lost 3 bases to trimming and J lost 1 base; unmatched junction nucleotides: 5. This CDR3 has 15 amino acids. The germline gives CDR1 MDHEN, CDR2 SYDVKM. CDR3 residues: CASSFMTGIQETQYF. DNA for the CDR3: TGTGCCAGCAGTTTTATGACAGGGATCCAAGAGACCCAGTACTTC.

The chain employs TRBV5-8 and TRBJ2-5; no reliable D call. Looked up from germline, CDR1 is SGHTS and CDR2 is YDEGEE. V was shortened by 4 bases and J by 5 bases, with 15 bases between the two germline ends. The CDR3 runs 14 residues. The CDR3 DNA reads TGTGCCAGCAGCCGTCTGGCCTCCCTGGAGACCCAGTACTTC. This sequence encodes CASSRLASLETQYF.

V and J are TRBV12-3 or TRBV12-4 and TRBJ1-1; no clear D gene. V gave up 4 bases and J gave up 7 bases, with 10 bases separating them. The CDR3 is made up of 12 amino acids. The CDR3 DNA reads TGTGCCAGCAGTTCCGCCGCAGGTGAAGCTTTCTTT. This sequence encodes CASSSAAGEAFF.

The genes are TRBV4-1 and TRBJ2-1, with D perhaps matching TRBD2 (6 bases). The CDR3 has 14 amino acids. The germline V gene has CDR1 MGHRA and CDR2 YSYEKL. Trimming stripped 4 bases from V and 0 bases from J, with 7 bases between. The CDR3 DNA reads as TGCGCCAGCAGCCTAGCGGCCTCCTACAATGAGCAGTTCTTC. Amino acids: CASSLAASYNEQFF.

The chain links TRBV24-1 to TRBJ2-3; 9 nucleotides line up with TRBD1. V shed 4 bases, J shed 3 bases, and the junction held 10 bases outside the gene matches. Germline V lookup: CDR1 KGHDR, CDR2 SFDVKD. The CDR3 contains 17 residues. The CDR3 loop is CATSDPRGQGGTDTQYF. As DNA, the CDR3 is TGTGCCACCAGTGACCCCCGGGGACAGGGAGGGACAGATACGCAGTATTTT.

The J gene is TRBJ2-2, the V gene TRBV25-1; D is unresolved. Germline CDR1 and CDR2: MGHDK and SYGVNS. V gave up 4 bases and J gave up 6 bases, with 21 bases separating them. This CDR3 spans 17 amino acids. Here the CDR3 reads CASSVLTPTSAAGELFF. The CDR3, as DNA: TGTGCCAGCAGTGTCCTCACCCCGACAAGTGCCGCCGGGGAGCTGTTTTTT. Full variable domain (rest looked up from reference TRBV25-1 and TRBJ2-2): EADIYQTPRYLVIGTGKKITLECSQTMGHDKMYWYQQDPGMELHLIHYSYGVNSTEKGDLSSESTVSRIRTEHFPLTLESARPSHTSQYLCASSVLTPTSAAGELFFGEGSRLTVL.

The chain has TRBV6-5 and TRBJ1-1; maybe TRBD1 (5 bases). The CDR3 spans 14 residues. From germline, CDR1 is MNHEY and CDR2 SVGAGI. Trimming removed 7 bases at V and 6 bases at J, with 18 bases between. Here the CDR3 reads CASIDFQGHAEAFF. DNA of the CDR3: TGTGCCAGCATCGACTTCCAGGGCCACGCTGAAGCTTTCTTT.

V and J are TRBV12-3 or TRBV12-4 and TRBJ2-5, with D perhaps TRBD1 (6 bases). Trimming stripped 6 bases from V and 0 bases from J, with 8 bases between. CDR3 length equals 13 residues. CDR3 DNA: TGTGCCAGCAGAGGACAGAACCAAGAGACCCAGTACTTC. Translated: CASRGQNQETQYF.

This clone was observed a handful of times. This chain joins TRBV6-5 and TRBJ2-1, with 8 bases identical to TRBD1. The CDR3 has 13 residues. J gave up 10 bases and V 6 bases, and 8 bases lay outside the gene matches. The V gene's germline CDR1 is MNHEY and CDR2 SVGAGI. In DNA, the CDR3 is TGTGCCAGCAGCCCGGGACAGGACCCCGAGCAGTTCTTC. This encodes CASSPGQDPEQFF.

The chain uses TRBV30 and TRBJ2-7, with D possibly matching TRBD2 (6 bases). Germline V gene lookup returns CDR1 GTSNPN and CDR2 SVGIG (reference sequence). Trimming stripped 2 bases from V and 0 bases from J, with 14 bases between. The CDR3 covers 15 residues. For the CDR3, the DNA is TGTGCCTGGAGTCCCCCGGGAGCAACCTCCTACGAGCAGTACTTC. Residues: CAWSPPGATSYEQYF. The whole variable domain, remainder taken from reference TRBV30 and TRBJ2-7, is SQTIHQWPATLVQPVGSPLSLECTVEGTSNPNLYWYRQAAGRGLQLLFYSVGIGQISSEVPQNLSASRPQDRQFILSSKKLLLSDSGFYLCAWSPPGATSYEQYFGPGTRLTVT.

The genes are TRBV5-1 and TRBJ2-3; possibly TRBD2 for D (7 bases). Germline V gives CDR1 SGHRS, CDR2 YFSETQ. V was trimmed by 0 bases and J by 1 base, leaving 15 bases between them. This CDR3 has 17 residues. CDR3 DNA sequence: TGCGCCAGCAGCTTGGCATCGTGGGAGGGGGGCACAGATACGCAGTATTTT. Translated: CASSLASWEGGTDTQYF.

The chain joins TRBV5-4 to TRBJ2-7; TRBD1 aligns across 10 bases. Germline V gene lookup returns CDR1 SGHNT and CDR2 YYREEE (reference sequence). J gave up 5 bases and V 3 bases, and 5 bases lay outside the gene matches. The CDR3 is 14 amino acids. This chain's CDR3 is CASSWGQGFNEQYF. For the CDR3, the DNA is TGTGCCAGCAGCTGGGGACAGGGGTTCAACGAGCAGTACTTC.

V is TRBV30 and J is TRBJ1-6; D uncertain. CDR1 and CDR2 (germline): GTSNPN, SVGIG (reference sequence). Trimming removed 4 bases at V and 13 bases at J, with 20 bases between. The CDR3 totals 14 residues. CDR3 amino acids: CAWKERQEGLPLHF. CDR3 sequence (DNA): TGTGCCTGGAAGGAGCGGCAGGAGGGCCTTCCCCTCCACTTT.